Below, 9 T cell receptor beta chains from the same sample are listed, as sequenced in a study of blood T cell repertoires in COVID-19. The data were produced by immunoSEQ multiplex PCR, yet TCRdb's version contains in-frame clones alone and is incomplete. The sample has under 150,000 clones; approximately 84% are singletons. The sample taken for sequencing was peripheral blood. These receptors were taken from a woman between 35 and 50 years old with acute or convalescent COVID-19.

This rearrangement joins TRBV6-1 to TRBJ2-3; TRBD2 agrees at 14 bases. Germline CDR1 is MNHNS and CDR2 is SASEGT. The CDR3 is 16 residues long. The trim removed 4 bases at V and 0 bases at J, leaving 0 bases unmatched. As DNA, the CDR3 is TGTGCCAGCAGTGGACTAGCGGGGGGGAGCACAGATACGCAGTATTTT. It is translated as CASSGLAGGSTDTQYF.

The chain combines TRBV6-4 with TRBJ2-3; 10 positions match TRBD2. In germline, CDR1 is MRHNA, CDR2 SNTAGT. With V trimmed by 6 bases and J by 1 base, 4 bases remained unmatched. The CDR3 contains 15 residues. CDR3 in DNA: TGTGCCAGCAGAACTACTAGCGGGGGCACAGATACGCAGTATTTT. It encodes CASRTTSGGTDTQYF.

V is TRBV18 and J is TRBJ1-2; 8 bases align to TRBD1. The V segment lost 6 bases and the J segment 4 bases; nucleotides outside the gene matches: 7. The germline V gene has CDR1 KGHSH and CDR2 LQKENI. The CDR3 is 14 amino acids. In nucleotides, the CDR3 is TGTGCCAGCTCCCTTGACAGGGGAGGCTATGGCTACACCTTC. This encodes CASSLDRGGYGYTF.

The chain is built from TRBV21-1 and TRBJ2-1; the table gives TRBD2 as D, unverified against the DNA. TRBV21-1 is annotated as a pseudogene. CDR3 length: 18 amino acids. In nucleotides, the CDR3 is TGTGCCAGCAGCAAAGCAATGAAAGGTAGCGGGACTTACAATGAGCAGTTCTTC. Translating it yields CASSKAMKGSGTYNEQFF.

The J gene is TRBJ1-1, the V gene TRBV18; 8 bases match TRBD1. J was trimmed by 8 bases and V by 5 bases; bases with no gene match: 10. Germline loops: CDR1 KGHSH, CDR2 LQKENI. The CDR3 contains 14 residues. This chain's CDR3 is CASSSRQGKQEAFF. The DNA of the CDR3 is TGTGCCAGCTCATCCAGACAGGGGAAACAAGAAGCTTTCTTT.

This chain links TRBV6-5 with TRBJ2-4; tentative D call: TRBD2 (6 bases). V lost 2 bases and J 7 bases, leaving 6 bases between the germline ends. The germline gives CDR1 MNHEY, CDR2 SVGAGI. This CDR3 is 12 amino acids long. CDR3 in amino acids: CASSYGGNIQYF. Written as DNA, the CDR3 is TGTGCCAGCAGTTACGGGGGGAACATTCAGTACTTC.

The V call is TRBV12-2, the J call TRBJ1-1. TRBV12-2 is labeled a pseudogene. This CDR3 has 17 amino acids. This CDR3 reads CASPPGGDARVDTEAFF. The DNA of the CDR3 is TGTGCAAGTCCCCCGGGAGGGGATGCACGAGTGGACACTGAAGCTTTCTTT.

The V gene is TRBV19, the J gene TRBJ1-2; TRBD1 matches at 10 bases. This CDR3 contains 15 residues. Germline V CDR1 and CDR2: LNHDA, SQIVND (reference sequence). Trimming removed 6 bases from V and 7 bases from J; junction bases left unmatched: 11. The CDR3 protein is CASSLSGTGVFGYTF. Here the CDR3 DNA reads TGTGCCAGTAGCCTTTCCGGGACAGGGGTTTTTGGCTACACCTTC.

The chain combines TRBV7-2 with TRBJ2-3; D is undetermined. CDR1 SGHTA and CDR2 FQGNSA come from the germline V gene. Trimming stripped 1 base from V and 0 bases from J, with 8 bases between. The CDR3 contains 15 residues. CDR3 protein: CASSLDYLSTDTQYF. In nucleotides, the CDR3 is TGTGCCAGCAGCTTAGACTACCTGAGCACAGATACGCAGTATTTT.